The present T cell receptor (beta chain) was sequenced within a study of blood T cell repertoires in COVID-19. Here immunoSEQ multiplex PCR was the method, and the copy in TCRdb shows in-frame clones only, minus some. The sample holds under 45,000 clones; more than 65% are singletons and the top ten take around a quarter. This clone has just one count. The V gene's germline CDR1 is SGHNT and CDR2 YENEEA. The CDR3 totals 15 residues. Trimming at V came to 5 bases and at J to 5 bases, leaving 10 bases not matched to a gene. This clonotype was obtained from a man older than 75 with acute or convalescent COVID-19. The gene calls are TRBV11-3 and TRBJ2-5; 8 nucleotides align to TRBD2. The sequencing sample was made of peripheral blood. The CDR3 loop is CASSLTGGAWETQYF. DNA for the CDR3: TGTGCCAGCAGCCTCACCGGGGGGGCCTGGGAGACCCAGTACTTC.